Shown below are 30 T cell receptor beta chains from a single sample sequenced in a study of blood T cell repertoires in COVID-19. The method was immunoSEQ multiplex PCR; TCRdb's version includes in-frame clones alone and lacks a portion of them. The table records 70,000 to 90,000 clones, around 90% of them present only once. The source material was peripheral blood. The receptors were sampled from a human donor in a cohort sampled during active COVID-19.

J is TRBJ2-1 and V is TRBV19; 9 bases are a match to TRBD2. The CDR3 sequence is 19 residues long. Germline V gene sequence: CDR1 LNHDA, CDR2 SQIVND (reference sequence). The trim removed 2 bases at V and 4 bases at J, leaving 15 bases unmatched. The CDR3 sequence is CASSIRREVVAGVYNEQFF. CDR3 sequence (DNA): TGTGCCAGTAGTATAAGAAGGGAGGTGGTAGCGGGGGTGTACAATGAGCAGTTCTTC.

The gene calls are TRBV28 and TRBJ2-5, with 9 bases that match TRBD1. V shed 5 bases, J shed 4 bases, and the junction held 8 bases outside the gene matches. The CDR3 loop spans 15 amino acids. CDR1 and CDR2 (germline): MDHEN, SYDVKM. CDR3 DNA sequence: TGTGCCAGCAGTCGAACAGGGGGCACGGGAGAGACCCAGTACTTC. Its translation: CASSRTGGTGETQYF.

CDR3 region: CASSSQETQYF. The CDR3 bases are TGTGCCAGCAGTTCACAAGAGACCCAGTACTTC. The chain uses TRBV27 and TRBJ2-5; D ambiguous. Trimming shortened V by 4 bases and J by 2 bases, and 2 bases separated the two germline ends. Germline CDR1 reads MNHEY; CDR2 reads SMNVEV (reference sequence). CDR3 length: 11 amino acids.

The gene calls are TRBV29-1 and TRBJ2-7; 8 positions match TRBD2. Trimming removed 8 bases from V and 2 bases from J; junction bases left unmatched: 11. CDR3 length: 14 residues. CDR1 is SQVTM and CDR2 is ANQGSEA in the germline V gene. The CDR3, as DNA: TGCAGCCCGACCCTGGGGCGGGGGGCCTACGAGCAGTACTTC. It is translated as CSPTLGRGAYEQYF.

V gene TRBV6-5 combines with J gene TRBJ2-5, with 11 bases identical to TRBD2. The CDR3 covers 14 residues. Germline V CDR1 and CDR2: MNHEY, SVGAGI. V lost 4 bases, J lost 6 bases, and 4 bases stayed unmatched. CDR3 DNA: TGTGCCAGCAGTTCGGCTAGCGGGGGGAAGACCCAGTACTTC. It specifies CASSSASGGKTQYF.

This clone was seen a handful of times. The chain has TRBV10-3 and TRBJ2-3, with D maybe TRBD1 (6 bases). The CDR3 spans 14 residues. Germline values: CDR1 ENHRY, CDR2 SYGVKD. Trimming cost V 3 bases and J 0 bases, with 7 bases left between them. The CDR3 DNA is TGTGCCATCAGTGACGGACAGAGCACAGATACGCAGTATTTT. Its translation is CAISDGQSTDTQYF.

This rearrangement joins TRBV18 to TRBJ1-5; no definite D call. Between the trimmed V and J ends, which lost 0 bases and 6 bases, there was a span of 9 bases. The CDR3 consists of 14 residues. CDR1 and CDR2 from the germline V gene are KGHSH and LQKENI. The CDR3: CASSPPYGGQPQHF. DNA of the CDR3: TGTGCCAGCTCACCACCGTACGGTGGTCAGCCCCAGCATTTT.

The rearrangement links TRBV28 to TRBJ1-4, with D possibly being TRBD1 (5 bases). Germline-derived CDR1 and CDR2 are MDHEN and SYDVKM. The CDR3 covers 16 residues. Trimming pared 8 bases from V and 1 base from J, leaving 17 bases between. The CDR3 DNA sequence: TGTGCCAGCGGGCCCTGGGGGGTATTAACTAATGAAAAACTGTTTTTT. It encodes CASGPWGVLTNEKLFF.

This chain links TRBV11-2 with TRBJ2-7; TRBD2 might be the D (5 bases). The V gene's germline CDR1 is SGHAT and CDR2 FQNNGV. The CDR3 loop spans 14 amino acids. The ends were cut back, 3 bases at V and 5 bases at J, with 14 bases in the middle. CDR3 in amino acids: CASSLEAGWHEQYF. CDR3 bases: TGTGCCAGCAGCTTGGAGGCGGGTTGGCACGAGCAGTACTTC.

The chain uses TRBV28 and TRBJ1-5; tentative D call: TRBD1 (5 bases). Between the trimmed V and J ends, which lost 5 bases and 4 bases, there was a span of 9 bases. Germline V lookup: CDR1 MDHEN, CDR2 SYDVKM. This CDR3 has 13 residues. The CDR3 loop reads CASSQTGNQPQHF. As DNA, the CDR3 is TGTGCCAGCAGTCAAACAGGAAATCAGCCCCAGCATTTT.

The CDR3 is CASTLYRGGDYGYTF. The CDR3 DNA reads as TGTGCCAGCACCTTGTACAGGGGAGGCGACTATGGCTACACCTTC. The V and J genes are TRBV21-1 and TRBJ1-2; the tabulated D call, TRBD1, remains unverified against the DNA. TRBV21-1 counts as a pseudogene. The CDR3 is made up of 15 amino acids.

The chain uses TRBV7-9 and TRBJ2-5; 8 nucleotides match TRBD1. Germline V gene data show CDR1 as SEHNR and CDR2 as FQNEAQ (reference sequence). V was pared by 1 base and J by 1 base, with 5 bases of the junction left unmatched. The CDR3 has 16 amino acids. CDR3 residues: CASSLDGTGGQETQYF. The DNA of the CDR3 is TGTGCCAGCAGCTTAGATGGTACAGGGGGCCAAGAGACCCAGTACTTC.

The CDR3 loop is CASSLAPVGGTEAFF. Here the CDR3 DNA reads TGTGCCAGCAGCTTAGCCCCCGTTGGAGGCACTGAAGCTTTCTTT. The chain is built from TRBV7-9 and TRBJ1-1; the D is unclear. The CDR3 consists of 15 residues. Trimming stripped 0 bases from V and 4 bases from J, with 12 bases between. Per the germline V gene, CDR1 is SEHNR and CDR2 is FQNEAQ (reference sequence).

The chain joins TRBV19 to TRBJ1-5, with D perhaps TRBD1 (6 bases). V lost 4 bases and J lost 2, with 21 bases in between. The CDR3 contains 18 residues. Germline CDR1 reads LNHDA; CDR2 reads SQIVND (reference sequence). CDR3 bases: TGTGCCAGTAGTACCCGGGACAAGGGCTCCTGGGGCAATCAGCCCCAGCATTTT. Protein sequence: CASSTRDKGSWGNQPQHF.

CDR3 amino acids: CASSPLTGTGNTIYF. The CDR3 region has the DNA TGTGCCAGCAGCCCCTTGACAGGGACGGGTAACACCATATATTTT. This rearrangement joins TRBV3-1 (or the pseudogene TRBV3-2) to TRBJ1-3; 7 bases fit TRBD1. Germline V lookup: CDR1 LGHDT, CDR2 YNNKEL (reference sequence). The CDR3 sequence is 15 residues long. The V and J ends lost 4 bases and 7 bases, in that order; junction bases with no gene match: 10.

This sequence joins TRBV7-9 and TRBJ1-5; no clear D. CDR1 is SEHNR, CDR2 FQNEAQ, per germline (reference sequence). This CDR3 comprises 16 residues. V lost 4 bases and J lost 0, with 13 bases in between. CDR3 in amino acids: CASSYAGMNSNQPQHF. The CDR3 nucleotides are TGTGCCAGCAGCTACGCGGGAATGAATAGCAATCAGCCCCAGCATTTT.

As regards this clone: The DNA is left out, because the CDR3 cannot be placed on it with certainty; the CDR3 is given as TCRdb lists it. The chain links TRBV10-3 to TRBJ1-2; no DNA check was done on the table's D call, TRBD1. The length of the CDR3 is 15 amino acids, counting both ends. The germline CDR1 and CDR2 sequences are ENHRY and SYGVKD. This CDR3 is CAISEFGRGSDGHTF.

This clone was recorded a few times. The CDR3 is CASKQPNQPQHF. CDR3 DNA: TGTGCCAGCAAACAGCCGAATCAGCCCCAGCATTTT. The rearrangement links TRBV27 to TRBJ1-5; D unclear. CDR3 size: 12 residues. Trimming removed 7 bases at V and 4 bases at J, with 8 bases between. The V gene's germline CDR1 is MNHEY and CDR2 SMNVEV (reference sequence).

The CDR3 is CASGQGTGASEQYF. The CDR3 coding sequence is TGTGCTAGTGGTCAAGGGACAGGTGCGAGCGAGCAGTACTTC. This chain uses TRBV12-5 with TRBJ2-7, with 8 bases lining up with TRBD1. Germline CDR1 and CDR2: LGHNT and FRNRAP. The CDR3 loop spans 14 amino acids. Unmatched junction bases numbered 9, after V lost 5 bases and J lost 6 bases. Full variable domain (remainder filled in from reference TRBV12-5 and TRBJ2-7): DARVTQTPRHKVTEMGQEVTMRCQPILGHNTVFWYRQTMMQGLELLAYFRNRAPLDDSGMPKDRFSAEMPDATLATLKIQPSEPRDSAVYFCASGQGTGASEQYFGPGTRLTVT.

This clone was picked up one time. V usage is TRBV28 and J usage is TRBJ1-3, with D perhaps matching TRBD1 (6 bases). Germline CDR1 reads MDHEN; CDR2 reads SYDVKM. Trimming took 6 bases from V and 0 from J, leaving 15 bases between them. CDR3 size: 16 residues. CDR3 sequence reads: CASRYREGGSGNTIYF. The CDR3 DNA sequence: TGTGCCAGCAGGTACAGGGAAGGGGGCTCTGGAAACACCATATATTTT.

This rearrangement joins TRBV14 to TRBJ2-1; 9 nucleotides agree with TRBD1. Looked up from germline, CDR1 is SGHDN and CDR2 is FVKESK. V lost 4 bases to trimming and J lost 9 bases; unmatched junction nucleotides: 13. This CDR3 has 16 residues. The CDR3 spells CASSPPTGTGRGEQFF. The CDR3 DNA is TGTGCCAGCAGCCCCCCCACCGGGACAGGGAGGGGTGAGCAGTTCTTC.

The V call is TRBV5-1, the J call TRBJ1-1, with 8 bases matching TRBD1. The CDR3 consists of 15 residues. CDR1 and CDR2 (germline): SGHRS, YFSETQ. Germline trimming cut 7 bases from V and 3 bases from J; bases unmatched to any gene: 11. CDR3 DNA sequence: TGCGCCAGCGGACGACAACTGGGACAGGACACTGAAGCTTTCTTT. This encodes CASGRQLGQDTEAFF. Complete variable domain (other parts from reference TRBV5-1 and TRBJ1-1): KAGVTQTPRYLIKTRGQQVTLSCSPISGHRSVSWYQQTPGQGLQFLFEYFSETQRNKGNFPGRFSGRQFSNSRSEMNVSTLELGDSALYLCASGRQLGQDTEAFFGQGTRLTVV.

The chain joins TRBV18 to TRBJ2-5; tentative D call: TRBD1 (6 bases). Trimming stripped 5 bases from V and 1 base from J, with 8 bases between. Germline loops: CDR1 KGHSH, CDR2 LQKENI. The CDR3 is 13 amino acids. The CDR3 here is CASSTGTQETQYF. In DNA, the CDR3 is TGTGCCAGCTCAACAGGGACCCAAGAGACCCAGTACTTC.

V usage is TRBV5-4 and J usage is TRBJ1-4; perhaps TRBD1 as D (6 bases). Trimming removed 2 bases at V and 8 bases at J, with 13 bases between. Per germline, CDR1 SGHNT and CDR2 YYREEE (reference sequence). This CDR3 region has 14 residues. The CDR3 reads CASSFGTKGEKLFF. The DNA for the CDR3 is TGTGCCAGCAGCTTCGGGACAAAGGGAGAAAAACTGTTTTTT.

This rearrangement joins TRBV9 to TRBJ2-7; D is perhaps TRBD2 (6 bases). Trimming pared 4 bases from V and 5 bases from J, leaving 13 bases between. CDR1 is SGDLS and CDR2 is YYNGEE in the germline V gene. CDR3 size: 13 residues. The CDR3 loop reads CASSQGGVHEQYF. The CDR3 DNA reads as TGTGCCAGCAGCCAAGGAGGGGTCCACGAGCAGTACTTC.

The chain combines TRBV10-1 with TRBJ2-5; 8 bases map to TRBD1. The DNA matches TRBJ2-7 better at its end, which makes the J call doubtful. This CDR3 spans 14 amino acids. Germline lookup yields CDR1 WNHNN and CDR2 SYGVQD (reference sequence). DNA for the CDR3: TGCGCCAGCAGTGTGGGCAGGGGGCCCTACGAGCAGTACTTC. This translates into CASSVGRGPYEQYF.

This clone was recorded once. The chain couples TRBV19 to TRBJ2-7; TRBD2 might be the D (5 bases). The V end lost 4 bases, the J end lost 4 bases, and 11 bases lay between the germline ends. The V gene's germline CDR1 is LNHDA and CDR2 SQIVND (reference sequence). The CDR3 contains 13 residues. This chain's CDR3 is CASSTLPGYEQYF. In DNA form, the CDR3 reads TGTGCCAGTAGTACTCTCCCGGGGTACGAGCAGTACTTC.

V gene TRBV6-2 or TRBV6-3 combines with J gene TRBJ2-7, with D perhaps matching TRBD1 (6 bases). Germline loops: CDR1 MNHEY, CDR2 SVGEGT. Trimming shortened V by 6 bases and J by 1 base, and 16 bases separated the two germline ends. The CDR3 length is 15 residues. The CDR3 DNA sequence: TGTGCCAGCAGCCGCGGACAGACCGCTTCCTACGAGCAGTACTTC. It translates to CASSRGQTASYEQYF.

J is TRBJ1-2 and V is TRBV11-2; TRBD1 agrees at 7 bases. J was trimmed by 1 base and V by 8 bases; bases with no gene match: 4. Germline V gives CDR1 SGHAT, CDR2 FQNNGV. CDR3 size: 13 residues. This CDR3 reads CASAYRGNYGYTF. CDR3 DNA: TGTGCCAGCGCCTACAGGGGTAACTATGGCTACACCTTC.

CDR3 in amino acids: CATYLGKPNEQFF. The DNA for the CDR3 is TGTGCCACCTACCTAGGAAAGCCGAATGAGCAGTTCTTC. V gene TRBV6-5 combines with J gene TRBJ2-1; D not certain. Germline V gene lookup returns CDR1 MNHEY and CDR2 SVGAGI. The length of the CDR3 is 13 residues. The V end lost 10 bases, the J end lost 7 bases, and 17 bases lay between the germline ends.